The 17 T cell receptor beta chains in this list originate from one sample, sequenced in a study of identical twins. TCRdb itself ran the 5' RACE reads through MiXCR, one entry per CDR3 protein. The sample carries about 720,000 distinct CDR3 sequences, approximately 9% recorded once. In addition, the sample was reused for a study of yellow fever vaccine responses in identical twins.

The sample taken for sequencing was PBMCs. These receptors were collected from a woman aged 18-29 years in good health.

This clonotype was recorded a few times. The chain recombines TRBV12-3 or TRBV12-4 with TRBJ2-2; D is uncertain. The V and J ends lost 5 bases and 3 bases respectively, with 13 bases between them. This CDR3 is 15 amino acids long. This CDR3 is CASSPPQRHTGELFF. The CDR3 nucleotides read TGTGCCAGCAGTCCACCCCAGCGCCACACCGGGGAGCTGTTTTTT.

The chain uses TRBV5-1 and TRBJ1-2; D unclear. The length of the CDR3 is 14 residues. Germline loops: CDR1 SGHRS, CDR2 YFSETQ. Trimming took 4 bases from V and 6 from J, leaving 16 bases between them. As DNA, the CDR3 is TGCGCCAGCAGCCCCGGGCGGATGGCTGATGGCTACACCTTC. As protein: CASSPGRMADGYTF. Full variable domain (missing parts from reference TRBV5-1 and TRBJ1-2): KAGVTQTPRYLIKTRGQQVTLSCSPISGHRSVSWYQQTPGQGLQFLFEYFSETQRNKGNFPGRFSGRQFSNSRSEMNVSTLELGDSALYLCASSPGRMADGYTFGSGTRLTVV.

This clonotype occurred a few times. The chain joins TRBV11-2 to TRBJ2-1, with no clear D. V lost 1 base and J 2 bases, leaving 12 bases between the germline ends. The CDR3 totals 16 residues. Germline-derived CDR1 and CDR2 are SGHAT and FQNNGV. The CDR3, as DNA: TGTGCCAGCAGCTTAGTTATGGAGTTTCCCTACAATGAGCAGTTCTTC. It codes for CASSLVMEFPYNEQFF.

V is TRBV4-3 and J is TRBJ2-1; TRBD2 agrees at 9 bases. Germline CDR1 is LGHNA and CDR2 is YSLEER. The CDR3 covers 16 residues. V dropped 1 base and J dropped 8; count of bases not matched to a gene: 9. Written as DNA, the CDR3 is TGCGCCAGCAGCCAAGCCCGCGGGAGGGCCGTAGATGAGCAGTTCTTC. Its protein product is CASSQARGRAVDEQFF.

The V call is TRBV20-1, the J call TRBJ2-2, with 9 bases fitting TRBD2. CDR3 size: 17 residues. V lost 2 bases, J lost 6 bases, and 13 bases stayed unmatched. The germline V gene encodes CDR1 DFQATT and CDR2 SNEGSKA (reference sequence). CDR3 amino acids: CSARPGRSGRLSGELFF. CDR3 nucleotide sequence: TGCAGTGCTAGACCGGGACGTAGCGGGAGATTATCCGGGGAGCTGTTTTTT.

The DNA for the CDR3 is TGTGCCAGCAGTTACTATGGGCATGAGCAGTTCTTC. This encodes CASSYYGHEQFF. The rearrangement uses TRBV6-2 or TRBV6-3 and TRBJ2-1; D remains unclear. CDR1 MNHEY and CDR2 SVGEGT come from the germline V gene. There are 12 residues in the CDR3. V lost 1 base, J lost 8 bases, and 6 bases lay in between.

The chain uses TRBV7-9 and TRBJ2-1; D gene ambiguous. The V end was cut by 10 bases, the J end by 0 bases, with 16 bases between. Looked up from germline, CDR1 is SEHNR and CDR2 is FQNEAQ (reference sequence). This CDR3 spans 15 amino acids. The CDR3 is CATRVRDNSYNEQFF. The CDR3 coding sequence is TGTGCCACTCGGGTTCGAGACAACTCCTACAATGAGCAGTTCTTC.

This clonotype was recorded at least ten times. This chain links TRBV5-1 with TRBJ2-1, with 7 bases fitting TRBD2. V was pared by 0 bases and J by 10 bases, with 4 bases of the junction left unmatched. Germline loops: CDR1 SGHRS, CDR2 YFSETQ. CDR3 size: 13 residues. Written as DNA, the CDR3 is TGCGCCAGCAGCTTGGCTCGCGGGGGAGAGCAGTTCTTC. Residues: CASSLARGGEQFF.

The rearrangement joins TRBV7-2 to TRBJ2-7, with D possibly called TRBD1 or TRBD2 (5 bases each). CDR1 and CDR2 from the germline V gene are SGHTA and FQGNSA. The ends were cut back, 3 bases at V and 1 base at J, with 13 bases in the middle. The CDR3 contains 15 residues. CDR3 in amino acids: CASSFWGFRSYEQYF. As DNA, the CDR3 is TGTGCCAGCAGCTTCTGGGGGTTCAGGTCCTACGAGCAGTACTTC.

The sample holds a few counts of this clonotype. The chain is built from TRBV7-9 and TRBJ2-7; 8 bases map to TRBD1. The CDR3 consists of 16 residues. Trimming cost V 4 bases and J 2 bases; bases outside gene matches: 10. Germline-derived CDR1 and CDR2 are SEHNR and FQNEAQ (reference sequence). CDR3 loop: CASSSQDREGPYEQYF. CDR3 coding DNA: TGTGCCAGCAGCTCCCAGGACAGGGAAGGACCCTACGAGCAGTACTTC. Drawing the rest from reference TRBV7-9 and TRBJ2-7, the complete variable domain is DTGVSQNPRHKITKRGQNVTFRCDPISEHNRLYWYRQTLGQGPEFLTYFQNEAQLEKSRLLSDRFSAERPKGSFSTLEIQRTEQGDSAMYLCASSSQDREGPYEQYFGPGTRLTVT.

The genes are TRBV18 and TRBJ2-1, with 8 bases that match TRBD2. From germline, CDR1 is KGHSH and CDR2 LQKENI. V dropped 0 bases and J dropped 8; count of bases not matched to a gene: 6. This CDR3 is built from 15 residues. CDR3 amino acids: CASSPPSGGGDEQFF. The CDR3, as DNA: TGTGCCAGCTCACCACCAAGCGGGGGAGGCGATGAGCAGTTCTTC.

The chain carries TRBV4-3 and TRBJ2-2, with 9 bases lining up with TRBD1. V was pared by 0 bases and J by 8 bases, with 10 bases of the junction left unmatched. The CDR3 runs to 17 residues. The germline gives CDR1 LGHNA, CDR2 YSLEER. CDR3 sequence (DNA): TGCGCCAGCAGCCAAGAGCGGGACAGGGTCGGCTCGGGGGAGCTGTTTTTT. Translating gives CASSQERDRVGSGELFF.

The gene calls are TRBV19 and TRBJ2-7, with no clear D. The germline CDR1 and CDR2 sequences are LNHDA and SQIVND (reference sequence). The CDR3 length is 13 residues. The V and J ends lost 6 bases and 3 bases respectively, with 12 bases between them. CDR3 in amino acids: CASSRILYYEQYF. CDR3 nucleotide sequence: TGTGCCAGTAGCCGAATCCTTTACTACGAGCAGTACTTC.

This clonotype was seen more than once but under ten times. The chain employs TRBV6-5 and TRBJ1-5; 7 bases are a match to TRBD1. The CDR3 totals 15 residues. The J segment lost 0 bases and the V segment lost 2 bases, leaving 1 base of the junction unmatched. The germline V gene encodes CDR1 MNHEY and CDR2 SVGAGI. CDR3 region: CASSYGQASNQPQHF. DNA for the CDR3: TGTGCCAGCAGTTACGGACAGGCTAGCAATCAGCCCCAGCATTTT.

Written as DNA, the CDR3 is TGTGCCATCAGTGAGTTTGGCGGAGGGAGCACAGATACGCAGTATTTT. Translated: CAISEFGGGSTDTQYF. The V and J genes are TRBV10-3 and TRBJ2-3, with D perhaps TRBD2 (6 bases). V was cut by 1 base and J by 0 bases, with 11 bases left in between. The V gene's germline CDR1 is ENHRY and CDR2 SYGVKD. This CDR3 is 16 amino acids long.

This clonotype came up many times. This chain joins TRBV6-2 or TRBV6-3 and TRBJ2-7, with 8 bases that match TRBD2. The CDR3 runs 14 residues. CDR1 is MNHEY, CDR2 SVGEGT, per germline. The V segment lost 2 bases and the J segment 9 bases; nucleotides outside the gene matches: 9. The CDR3 nucleotides are TGTGCCAGCAGTTACGGGACTAGATTTGCCGTGCAGTACTTC. Translation gives CASSYGTRFAVQYF.

The chain has TRBV12-3 or TRBV12-4 and TRBJ1-4; no firm D call. The CDR3 has 14 residues. V dropped 1 base and J dropped 3 bases, with 6 bases sitting between them. The CDR3 DNA follows: TGTGCCAGCAGTTTAGGCAGCCCTAATGAAAAACTGTTTTTT. It is translated as CASSLGSPNEKLFF.